One T cell receptor beta chain is described in this entry. The specificity of this receptor is unknown. No much larger clone exists at a distance of one base, and base qualities are not known. There are 14 amino acids in the CDR3, from cysteine to phenylalanine inclusive. The kept DNA is CDR3 alone, 42 bases in frame from the first base. CDR1 and CDR2 are drawn from the germline V gene: SGHTA, FQGNSA. V sheds 2 bases and J sheds 3 bases, leaving 10 bases between their ends. This sample was included in a study of immune evolution from preneoplasia to lung adenocarcinoma (dated by TCRdb to about 2021). At the level of the whole study: HLA loss of heterozygosity was seen in about 7%, 15% and 30% of AIS, MIA and ADC lesions, and in no AAH lesions. The study combined immune gene expression, TCR sequencing and multiplex immunofluorescence to profile immune contexture across lung adenocarcinoma precursors and invasive adenocarcinoma. Resected precursor lesions (AAH, AIS, MIA) and invasive adenocarcinomas were compared with paired morphologically normal lung tissue. The sample size was set by how many specimens were available, not by a prior power calculation. Whole exome sequencing and methylation data from the same cohort of nodules were integrated with the immune data. The overall cohort was made up of nearly 55 patients with pulmonary nodules who had surgical resection. A total of about 56 patients contributed TCR sequencing data. According to the study, fewer than 130 samples went through TCR sequencing. POLYSOLVER was used to infer class I HLA alleles from exome data, and LOHHLA was used to detect allele-specific HLA loss. What the research found in general, with its limitations: Because all patients were from Japan and China, applicability to Western populations was uncertain. Findings were based on association rather than direct causation; larger cohorts with long-term follow-up and longitudinal biopsies were deemed needed. KRAS-mutant nodules showed the highest T cell clonality compared with EGFR-mutant or double wild-type lesions. Normal lung showed the highest clonality, whereas later-stage lesions appeared to have higher T cell density and diversity but lower clonality. Normal lung had the highest top T cell clone frequencies, and these frequencies appeared to fall progressively from AAH through AIS, MIA and invasive adenocarcinoma.

The immunoSEQ hsTCRbeta Kit was used to sequence TCR beta CDR3 regions from DNA. The paper's data handling went like this. The ImmunoSEQ Analyzer was used to analyse the TCR sequencing data. T cell clonality was defined as 1 minus Pielou's evenness, as computed on productive rearrangements. T cell diversity was measured with the inverse Simpson index on productive templates. T cell density was expressed as TCR beta template counts normalized to usable DNA, with usable DNA estimated by amplifying and sequencing housekeeping genes. Two-sided Kruskal-Wallis tests were used to compare TCR metrics across histologic stages. As stored in TCRdb, this immuneACCESS dataset retains in-frame rearrangements with V and J assigned. A fraction of the clones does not appear; measured against another copy, unresolved V genes explain less than half of the discrepancy, and the remainder lacks a known reason. That table supplies the V and J calls and clone size; D and trimming were determined from the DNA. The sample yields 1,500 to 2,000 clones; 70% to 85% were counted once. The top ten constitute about 2.5% of the sample.

Patients underwent resection in Japan or China between about 2014 and 2017. The histologic diagnosis of each case was independently confirmed on H&E slides by two lung cancer pathologists. To enrich premalignant or tumor cells for nucleic acid extraction, macro-dissection was performed after pathologic assessment. DNA was isolated from FFPE tissue using the AllPrep DNA/RNA FFPE Kit. The chain is encoded by TRBV7-2 joined to TRBJ2-5; the D segment could be TRBD2, given 6 matching bases. The sequence derives from a person between 50 and 60 years old with lung adenocarcinoma. Sequencing was carried out using FFPE invasive lung adenocarcinoma tissue. The intended sense of this specimen's cell subset or site label: frankly invasive lung adenocarcinoma (ADC). The encoded CDR3 is CASSLRRAEETQYF. The DNA reads TGTGCCAGCAGCTTACGGAGGGCCGAAGAGACCCAGTACTTC.